Listed below are T cell receptor beta chains from one sample, sequenced in a study of OX40 agonist ivuxolimab in advanced cancers. TCRdb's copy holds only in-frame clones and misses some; the assay was immunoSEQ multiplex PCR. Found here are fewer than 85,000 clones, around 84% of them singletons; the top ten hold around 8%. The specimen comprised CD4+ or CD8+ T cells sorted from blood, sampled in a trial of the OX40 agonist ivuxolimab. These receptors were collected from an adult with an advanced solid tumor such as melanoma, head and neck, liver or kidney cancer. The CDR3 runs from the conserved cysteine through the conserved F or W. Each record gives: V gene, clone size, CDR3 length, J gene, D gene, CDR3 protein, CDR3 DNA. D genes are given only for firm matches. Clone size is shown for a subset of rows, as once, few, many or a class of expanded clone.

v_call: TRBV7-8; clone_size: -; cdr3_length: 16; j_call: TRBJ1-5; d_call: TRBD1; cdr3_aa: CASSLDAQGADQPQHF; cdr3_nt: TGTGCCAGCAGCTTAGATGCCCAGGGGGCCGATCAGCCCCAGCATTTT
v_call: TRBV28; clone_size: -; cdr3_length: 15; j_call: TRBJ2-3; d_call: TRBD2; cdr3_aa: CASRNLAVSTDTQYF; cdr3_nt: TGTGCCAGCAGAAACCTAGCGGTTTCCACAGATACGCAGTATTTT
v_call: TRBV2; clone_size: -; cdr3_length: 13; j_call: TRBJ2-1; d_call: TRBD1; cdr3_aa: CASKGQGFDEQFF; cdr3_nt: TGTGCCAGCAAAGGACAGGGGTTCGATGAGCAGTTCTTC
v_call: TRBV6-6; clone_size: -; cdr3_length: 14; j_call: TRBJ1-5; d_call: -; cdr3_aa: CAGGKGAGNQPQHF; cdr3_nt: TGTGCCGGGGGGAAGGGTGCAGGCAATCAGCCCCAGCATTTT
v_call: TRBV7-9; clone_size: -; cdr3_length: 15; j_call: TRBJ2-5; d_call: -; cdr3_aa: CASSPSGWSQETQYF; cdr3_nt: TGTGCCAGCAGCCCCTCAGGGTGGTCCCAAGAGACCCAGTACTTC
v_call: TRBV7-2; clone_size: few; cdr3_length: 12; j_call: TRBJ2-3; d_call: -; cdr3_aa: CASSLELDTQYF; cdr3_nt: TGTGCCAGCAGCTTAGAATTAGATACGCAGTATTTT
v_call: TRBV5-6; clone_size: -; cdr3_length: 19; j_call: TRBJ2-2; d_call: TRBD2; cdr3_aa: CASSLFGTSGGTDTGELFF; cdr3_nt: TGTGCCAGCAGCTTGTTCGGGACTAGCGGGGGGACGGACACCGGGGAGCTGTTTTTT
v_call: TRBV2; clone_size: few; cdr3_length: 13; j_call: TRBJ2-7; d_call: TRBD2; cdr3_aa: CASSASGRGEQYF; cdr3_nt: TGTGCCAGCAGCGCTAGCGGGAGGGGCGAGCAGTACTTC
v_call: TRBV28; clone_size: -; cdr3_length: 15; j_call: TRBJ1-2; d_call: TRBD1; cdr3_aa: CASSSSGTEVRGYTF; cdr3_nt: TGTGCCAGCAGTTCATCCGGGACAGAGGTTAGGGGCTACACCTTC
v_call: TRBV18; clone_size: -; cdr3_length: 14; j_call: TRBJ1-4; d_call: -; cdr3_aa: CASSLGGTNEKLFF; cdr3_nt: TGTGCCAGCTCACTCGGGGGGACTAATGAAAAACTGTTTTTT
v_call: TRBV28; clone_size: -; cdr3_length: 15; j_call: TRBJ2-1; d_call: TRBD1; cdr3_aa: CASSFAGQAYNEQFF; cdr3_nt: TGTGCCAGCAGTTTTGCGGGACAGGCCTACAATGAGCAGTTCTTC
v_call: TRBV19; clone_size: once; cdr3_length: 15; j_call: TRBJ1-5; d_call: TRBD1; cdr3_aa: CASTVQGGSNQPQHF; cdr3_nt: TGTGCCAGTACGGTACAGGGGGGCTCCAATCAGCCCCAGCATTTT
v_call: TRBV19; clone_size: once; cdr3_length: 15; j_call: TRBJ1-5; d_call: -; cdr3_aa: CASSIDSNSNQPQHF; cdr3_nt: TGTGCCAGTAGTATAGATTCCAATAGCAATCAGCCCCAGCATTTT
v_call: TRBV27; clone_size: many; cdr3_length: 15; j_call: TRBJ2-7; d_call: -; cdr3_aa: CASKWLAGGTYEQYF; cdr3_nt: TGTGCCAGCAAATGGCTTGCAGGGGGGACCTACGAGCAGTACTTC
v_call: TRBV29-1; clone_size: once; cdr3_length: 14; j_call: TRBJ2-7; d_call: TRBD2; cdr3_aa: CSVLLADTSYEQYF; cdr3_nt: TGCAGCGTCCTACTAGCGGATACTTCCTACGAGCAGTACTTC
v_call: TRBV5-6; clone_size: -; cdr3_length: 14; j_call: TRBJ2-5; d_call: TRBD1; cdr3_aa: CASSRGQGKETQYF; cdr3_nt: TGTGCCAGCAGCCGGGGACAGGGCAAAGAGACCCAGTACTTC
v_call: TRBV12-5; clone_size: once; cdr3_length: 14; j_call: TRBJ2-3; d_call: TRBD1; cdr3_aa: CASGGQGMTDTQYF; cdr3_nt: TGTGCTAGTGGCGGACAGGGGATGACGGATACGCAGTATTTT
v_call: TRBV6-1; clone_size: -; cdr3_length: 13; j_call: TRBJ1-5; d_call: -; cdr3_aa: CASSTNYDQPQHF; cdr3_nt: TGTGCCAGCAGTACCAATTACGATCAGCCCCAGCATTTT
v_call: TRBV30; clone_size: -; cdr3_length: 17; j_call: TRBJ2-2; d_call: TRBD2; cdr3_aa: CAWSKHLVGRASGELFF; cdr3_nt: TGTGCCTGGAGTAAACACTTAGTCGGGAGGGCATCCGGGGAGCTGTTTTTT
v_call: TRBV19; clone_size: -; cdr3_length: 15; j_call: TRBJ1-4; d_call: -; cdr3_aa: CASADSGATNEKLFF; cdr3_nt: TGTGCCAGCGCTGACAGTGGGGCAACTAATGAAAAACTGTTTTTT
v_call: TRBV9; clone_size: many; cdr3_length: 13; j_call: TRBJ1-1; d_call: -; cdr3_aa: CASSVRLGTEAFF; cdr3_nt: TGTGCCAGCAGCGTAAGACTGGGCACTGAAGCTTTCTTT
v_call: TRBV5-1; clone_size: -; cdr3_length: 13; j_call: TRBJ1-1; d_call: -; cdr3_aa: CASSPNFNTEAFF; cdr3_nt: TGCGCCAGCAGTCCCAACTTTAACACTGAAGCTTTCTTT
v_call: TRBV7-9; clone_size: -; cdr3_length: 13; j_call: TRBJ2-3; d_call: -; cdr3_aa: CASSLAQADTQYF; cdr3_nt: TGTGCCAGCAGCTTAGCTCAGGCAGATACGCAGTATTTT
v_call: TRBV9; clone_size: -; cdr3_length: 15; j_call: TRBJ1-1; d_call: -; cdr3_aa: CASSQGQTFDTEAFF; cdr3_nt: TGTGCCAGCAGCCAAGGACAGACCTTCGACACTGAAGCTTTCTTT
v_call: TRBV9; clone_size: -; cdr3_length: 13; j_call: TRBJ1-1; d_call: -; cdr3_aa: CASSVAMNTEAFF; cdr3_nt: TGTGCCAGCAGCGTAGCCATGAACACTGAAGCTTTCTTT
v_call: TRBV9; clone_size: -; cdr3_length: 16; j_call: TRBJ2-7; d_call: TRBD2; cdr3_aa: CASSVSRLAPTYEQYF; cdr3_nt: TGTGCCAGCAGCGTCTCGCGACTAGCGCCAACCTACGAGCAGTACTTC
v_call: TRBV4-2; clone_size: -; cdr3_length: 16; j_call: TRBJ2-7; d_call: -; cdr3_aa: CASSQDSGRSSYEQYF; cdr3_nt: TGTGCCAGCAGCCAAGATTCGGGCCGGAGCTCCTACGAGCAGTACTTC
v_call: TRBV19; clone_size: few; cdr3_length: 12; j_call: TRBJ1-1; d_call: -; cdr3_aa: CASSIRTGEAFF; cdr3_nt: TGTGCCAGTAGTATCCGAACAGGTGAAGCTTTCTTT
v_call: TRBV6-6; clone_size: few; cdr3_length: 14; j_call: TRBJ1-5; d_call: -; cdr3_aa: CASSRTLGNQPQHF; cdr3_nt: TGTGCCAGCAGTCGGACCCTGGGAAATCAGCCCCAGCATTTT
v_call: TRBV27; clone_size: -; cdr3_length: 14; j_call: TRBJ2-5; d_call: -; cdr3_aa: CASSLSGTQVAQYF; cdr3_nt: TGTGCCAGCAGTTTGTCGGGGACCCAAGTGGCCCAGTACTTC
v_call: TRBV30; clone_size: -; cdr3_length: 16; j_call: TRBJ1-1; d_call: TRBD1; cdr3_aa: CAWSVHKGGGGTEAFF; cdr3_nt: TGTGCCTGGAGTGTACATAAAGGGGGCGGGGGCACTGAAGCTTTCTTT
v_call: TRBV4-2; clone_size: -; cdr3_length: 16; j_call: TRBJ2-1; d_call: -; cdr3_aa: CASSQVLRRGDNEQFF; cdr3_nt: TGTGCCAGCAGCCAAGTGTTGCGGCGGGGCGACAATGAGCAGTTCTTC
v_call: TRBV9; clone_size: -; cdr3_length: 18; j_call: TRBJ2-6; d_call: -; cdr3_aa: CASSVDDWGYSGANVLTF; cdr3_nt: TGTGCCAGCAGCGTAGATGATTGGGGGTACTCTGGGGCCAACGTCCTGACTTTC
v_call: TRBV7-2; clone_size: -; cdr3_length: 17; j_call: TRBJ2-5; d_call: TRBD2; cdr3_aa: CASSLRQRGDLQETQYF; cdr3_nt: TGTGCCAGCAGCTTAAGGCAGCGGGGGGACCTTCAAGAGACCCAGTACTTC
v_call: TRBV9; clone_size: -; cdr3_length: 17; j_call: TRBJ1-6; d_call: -; cdr3_aa: CASSKDGLSGLHSPLHF; cdr3_nt: TGTGCCAGCAGCAAGGACGGTTTATCAGGGCTACATTCACCCCTCCACTTT
v_call: TRBV7-2; clone_size: -; cdr3_length: 13; j_call: TRBJ2-2; d_call: -; cdr3_aa: CASSGQYTGELFF; cdr3_nt: TGTGCCAGCAGCGGACAGTACACCGGGGAGCTGTTTTTT
v_call: TRBV18; clone_size: once; cdr3_length: 12; j_call: TRBJ2-1; d_call: -; cdr3_aa: CASSPGSGEQFF; cdr3_nt: TGTGCCAGCTCACCCGGGAGTGGTGAGCAGTTCTTC
v_call: TRBV2; clone_size: -; cdr3_length: 13; j_call: TRBJ2-3; d_call: -; cdr3_aa: CASMGGRTDTQYF; cdr3_nt: TGTGCCAGCATGGGCGGGCGCACAGATACGCAGTATTTT
v_call: TRBV7-2; clone_size: -; cdr3_length: 15; j_call: TRBJ1-3; d_call: -; cdr3_aa: CASSRGGGNGNTIYF; cdr3_nt: TGTGCCAGCAGCCGTGGGGGAGGGAATGGAAACACCATATATTTT
v_call: TRBV12-5; clone_size: -; cdr3_length: 16; j_call: TRBJ2-3; d_call: -; cdr3_aa: CASGLVGGASTDTQYF; cdr3_nt: TGTGCTAGTGGTTTGGTTGGCGGGGCCAGCACAGATACGCAGTATTTT
v_call: TRBV5-4; clone_size: -; cdr3_length: 14; j_call: TRBJ2-3; d_call: -; cdr3_aa: CASSLDGTRDTQYF; cdr3_nt: TGTGCCAGCAGCTTGGATGGGACACGAGATACGCAGTATTTT
v_call: TRBV7-2; clone_size: -; cdr3_length: 13; j_call: TRBJ1-5; d_call: -; cdr3_aa: CASSLNPPQPQHF; cdr3_nt: TGTGCCAGCAGCCTAAACCCCCCTCAGCCCCAGCATTTT
v_call: TRBV7-3; clone_size: -; cdr3_length: 15; j_call: TRBJ1-3; d_call: TRBD1; cdr3_aa: CASSFDRGWGNTIYF; cdr3_nt: TGTGCCAGCAGCTTCGACAGGGGGTGGGGAAACACCATATATTTT
v_call: TRBV30; clone_size: -; cdr3_length: 17; j_call: TRBJ1-2; d_call: TRBD1; cdr3_aa: CAWSVKTGVIQNYGYTF; cdr3_nt: TGTGCCTGGAGTGTAAAGACAGGGGTGATTCAAAACTATGGCTACACCTTC
v_call: TRBV7-2; clone_size: -; cdr3_length: 15; j_call: TRBJ2-7; d_call: -; cdr3_aa: CASSLESVISYEQYF; cdr3_nt: TGTGCCAGCAGCTTAGAGTCGGTTATCTCCTACGAGCAGTACTTC
v_call: TRBV28; clone_size: -; cdr3_length: 14; j_call: TRBJ1-5; d_call: -; cdr3_aa: CASRGVNSNQPQHF; cdr3_nt: TGTGCCAGCCGTGGGGTGAATAGCAATCAGCCCCAGCATTTT
v_call: TRBV5-1; clone_size: -; cdr3_length: 16; j_call: TRBJ2-3; d_call: -; cdr3_aa: CASSLIGQGSTDTQYF; cdr3_nt: TGCGCCAGCAGCTTGATAGGTCAGGGGAGCACAGATACGCAGTATTTT
v_call: TRBV7-2; clone_size: -; cdr3_length: 15; j_call: TRBJ2-7; d_call: TRBD2; cdr3_aa: CASSFGPSGSYEQYF; cdr3_nt: TGTGCCAGCAGCTTTGGGCCTAGCGGTTCCTACGAGCAGTACTTC
v_call: TRBV6-6; clone_size: -; cdr3_length: 13; j_call: TRBJ1-1; d_call: TRBD1; cdr3_aa: CASSYGGQPEAFF; cdr3_nt: TGTGCCAGCAGTTACGGGGGACAGCCTGAAGCTTTCTTT
v_call: TRBV2; clone_size: -; cdr3_length: 15; j_call: TRBJ2-5; d_call: TRBD1; cdr3_aa: CASRLRTGGLETQYF; cdr3_nt: TGTGCCAGCAGACTCCGGACAGGGGGCTTGGAGACCCAGTACTTC
v_call: TRBV7-2; clone_size: -; cdr3_length: 15; j_call: TRBJ2-7; d_call: -; cdr3_aa: CASSLESTSSYEQYF; cdr3_nt: TGTGCCAGCAGCTTAGAATCGACATCCTCCTACGAGCAGTACTTC
v_call: TRBV7-2; clone_size: -; cdr3_length: 17; j_call: TRBJ2-2; d_call: -; cdr3_aa: CASSLGPSNPPTGELFF; cdr3_nt: TGTGCCAGCAGCTTAGGCCCCTCGAACCCCCCCACCGGGGAGCTGTTTTTT
v_call: TRBV10-2; clone_size: -; cdr3_length: 12; j_call: TRBJ2-1; d_call: -; cdr3_aa: CASTGGRDEQFF; cdr3_nt: TGCGCCAGCACCGGGGGCAGGGATGAGCAGTTCTTC